Each of the 13 T cell receptor beta chains below was sequenced from the same sample in a study of Ad26.COV2.S vaccination and SARS-CoV-2 variants. Using immunoSEQ multiplex PCR, the repertoire was profiled, and TCRdb retains in-frame clones only, with some absent. The table includes roughly 420,000 clones, more than 75% detected once. Treatment defined: roughly 19 received Ad26.COV2.S at low or high dose, single or two shots; several received placebo; per-sample allocation not given. Collection of samples fell on day 63 after the first vaccine or placebo injection. Here the sequenced sample was peripheral blood, taken in a trial of Ad26.COV2.S vaccine versus placebo. The source of these receptors is a person aged 18-60 years who received the Ad26.COV2.S COVID-19 vaccine or a placebo.

The chain uses TRBV12-3 or TRBV12-4 and TRBJ1-1, with D uncertain. The germline V and J ends were trimmed by 4 bases and 2 bases, with 8 bases remaining between them. The CDR3 covers 13 residues. In nucleotides, the CDR3 is TGTGCCAGCAGTTATCAAAGCAACACTGAAGCTTTCTTT. As protein: CASSYQSNTEAFF.

The chain combines TRBV6-5 with TRBJ2-3, with 7 bases identical to TRBD2. The CDR3 consists of 15 residues. Germline CDR1 MNHEY, CDR2 SVGAGI. The V gene end was trimmed by 0 bases and the J gene end by 4 bases; junction bases not matched to a gene: 4. The CDR3 here is CASSYSRAGPDTQYF. CDR3 DNA sequence: TGTGCCAGCAGTTACTCGAGAGCGGGGCCAGATACGCAGTATTTT.

The rearrangement links TRBV27 to TRBJ2-1; no clear D gene. V was trimmed by 6 bases and J by 2 bases, leaving 11 bases between them. The germline gives CDR1 MNHEY, CDR2 SMNVEV (reference sequence). CDR3 length equals 14 residues. CDR3: CASRWTGTYNEQFF. DNA for the CDR3: TGTGCCAGCAGATGGACGGGCACCTACAATGAGCAGTTCTTC.

This chain connects TRBV5-8 to TRBJ2-3; 13 bases map to TRBD2. CDR3 length: 17 amino acids. Trimming at V came to 5 bases and at J to 0 bases, leaving 6 bases not matched to a gene. In germline, CDR1 is SGHTS, CDR2 YDEGEE. The CDR3 DNA sequence: TGTGCCAGCAGAAGACTAGCGGGGGGTTTTAGCACAGATACGCAGTATTTT. It codes for CASRRLAGGFSTDTQYF.

The chain carries TRBV10-1 and TRBJ2-1, with 7 bases that match TRBD2. V lost 2 bases, J lost 3 bases, and 4 bases stayed unmatched. This CDR3 has 15 amino acids. The germline gives CDR1 WNHNN, CDR2 SYGVQD (reference sequence). This CDR3 is CASSETQRGYNEQFF. DNA for the CDR3: TGCGCCAGCAGTGAGACCCAGCGGGGCTACAATGAGCAGTTCTTC.

The chain joins TRBV13 to TRBJ2-2, with D possibly being TRBD1 (5 bases). Germline CDR1 reads PRHDT; CDR2 reads FYEKMQ (reference sequence). The CDR3 is 15 amino acids. V gave up 1 base and J gave up 1 base, with 7 bases separating them. The CDR3, as DNA: TGTGCCAGCAGCTTAGCAGGGATGAACACCGGGGAGCTGTTTTTT. Amino acid sequence: CASSLAGMNTGELFF.

The rearrangement joins TRBV18 to TRBJ1-2; D is possibly TRBD1 (6 bases). CDR1 and CDR2 from the germline V gene are KGHSH and LQKENI. V lost 2 bases, J lost 4 bases, and 14 bases lay in between. The CDR3 covers 15 residues. CDR3 in amino acids: CASSPMGDRSYGYTF. The CDR3 bases are TGTGCCAGCTCACCAATGGGAGACAGGAGCTATGGCTACACCTTC.

This clone was picked up a small number of times. The chain has TRBV9 and TRBJ2-1, with a tentative D call TRBD1 (7 bases). V was trimmed by 2 bases and J by 4 bases, leaving 16 bases between them. This CDR3 has 16 residues. From germline, CDR1 is SGDLS and CDR2 YYNGEE. The CDR3 DNA sequence: TGTGCCAGCAGCGTGCATGCCAGGGGGGCTTACAATGAGCAGTTCTTC. It translates to CASSVHARGAYNEQFF.

This chain connects TRBV7-9 to TRBJ1-1; 7 nucleotides align to TRBD1. J was trimmed by 6 bases and V by 3 bases; bases with no gene match: 7. CDR3 size: 14 residues. Germline CDR1 is SEHNR and CDR2 is FQNEAQ (reference sequence). The DNA for the CDR3 is TGTGCCAGCAGCTTGACAGGGTTTCTATCTGAAGCTTTCTTT. It codes for CASSLTGFLSEAFF.

On this clone: The same CDR3 also results from other DNA sequences found in this sample. The chain combines TRBV29-1 with TRBJ1-1; 7 nucleotides line up with TRBD1. Germline V gives CDR1 SQVTM, CDR2 ANQGSEA. The V gene end was trimmed by 4 bases and the J gene end by 1 base; junction bases not matched to a gene: 0. This CDR3 comprises 12 residues. CDR3 amino acids: CSVGQGNTEAFF. The CDR3 nucleotides read TGCAGCGTTGGACAGGGGAACACTGAAGCTTTCTTT.

The chain joins TRBV7-9 to TRBJ2-7, with no clear D. Germline V gives CDR1 SEHNR, CDR2 FQNEAQ (reference sequence). The V end was cut by 5 bases, the J end by 3 bases, with 11 bases between. The CDR3 totals 13 residues. CDR3 bases: TGTGCCAGCAGCCCTCAAATAAACTACGAGCAGTACTTC. It specifies CASSPQINYEQYF.

The chain joins TRBV4-1 to TRBJ2-3; TRBD1 is a possible D gene (6 bases). The CDR3 totals 17 residues. Trimming removed 6 bases from V and 2 bases from J, with 21 bases in between. Per the germline V gene, CDR1 is MGHRA and CDR2 is YSYEKL. CDR3 nucleotide sequence: TGCGCCAGCAGTAATTGGGGGCCCAACCGGAACACAGATACGCAGTATTTT. Its translation is CASSNWGPNRNTDTQYF.

The chain uses TRBV5-6 and TRBJ1-2; possible D gene TRBD1, 6 bases. Deletions cut 4 bases from V and 7 bases from J, with 11 bases between. Germline V gene data show CDR1 as SGHDT and CDR2 as YYEEEE. This CDR3 is 12 amino acids long. The DNA of the CDR3 is TGTGCCAGCAGCAATACAGGGTTTGGCTACACCTTC. Its translation is CASSNTGFGYTF.